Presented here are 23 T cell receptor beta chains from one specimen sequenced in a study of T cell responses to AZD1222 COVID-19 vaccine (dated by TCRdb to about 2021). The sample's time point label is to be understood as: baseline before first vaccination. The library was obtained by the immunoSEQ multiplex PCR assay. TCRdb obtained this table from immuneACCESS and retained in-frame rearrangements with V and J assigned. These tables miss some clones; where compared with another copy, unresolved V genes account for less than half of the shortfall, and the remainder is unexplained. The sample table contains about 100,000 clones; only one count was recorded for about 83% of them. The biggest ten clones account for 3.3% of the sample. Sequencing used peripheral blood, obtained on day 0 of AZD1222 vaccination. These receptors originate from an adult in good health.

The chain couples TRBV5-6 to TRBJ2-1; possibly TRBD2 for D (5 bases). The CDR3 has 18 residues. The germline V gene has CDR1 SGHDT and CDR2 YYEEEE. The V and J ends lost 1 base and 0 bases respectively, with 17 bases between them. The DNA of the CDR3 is TGTGCCAGCAGCTTGCGGATGAGACTTCGGGGCTCCTACAATGAGCAGTTCTTC. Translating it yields CASSLRMRLRGSYNEQFF.

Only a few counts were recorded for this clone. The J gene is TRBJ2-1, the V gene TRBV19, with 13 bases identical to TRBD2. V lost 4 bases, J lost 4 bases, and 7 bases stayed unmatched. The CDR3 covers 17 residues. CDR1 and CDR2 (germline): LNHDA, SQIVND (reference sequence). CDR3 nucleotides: TGTGCCAGTAGTAGGATCGGACTAGCGGGGGCGTACAATGAGCAGTTCTTC. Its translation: CASSRIGLAGAYNEQFF.

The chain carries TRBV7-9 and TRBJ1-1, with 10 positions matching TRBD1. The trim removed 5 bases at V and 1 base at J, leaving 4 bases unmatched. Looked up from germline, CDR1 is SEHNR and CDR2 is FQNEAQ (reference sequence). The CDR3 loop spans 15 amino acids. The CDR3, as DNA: TGTGCCAGCAGCCGGGACAGGGGAGGGAACACTGAAGCTTTCTTT. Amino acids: CASSRDRGGNTEAFF.

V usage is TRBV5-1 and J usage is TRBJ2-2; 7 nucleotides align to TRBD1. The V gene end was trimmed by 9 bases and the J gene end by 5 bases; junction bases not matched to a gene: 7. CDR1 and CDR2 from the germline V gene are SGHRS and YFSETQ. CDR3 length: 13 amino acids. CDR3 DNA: TGCGCCACCAGACAGGGTGGGACCGGGGAGCTGTTTTTT. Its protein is CATRQGGTGELFF.

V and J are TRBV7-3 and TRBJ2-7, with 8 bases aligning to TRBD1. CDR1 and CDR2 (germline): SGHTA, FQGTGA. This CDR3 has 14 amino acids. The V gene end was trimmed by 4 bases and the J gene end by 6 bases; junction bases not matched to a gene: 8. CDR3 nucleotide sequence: TGTGCCAGCAGCTCCGGGACAGGTCAACGCGAGCAGTACTTC. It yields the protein CASSSGTGQREQYF.

The CDR3 nucleotides are TGTGCCAGCAGCATATCTTACACGAACACTGAAGCTTTCTTT. This gives the protein CASSISYTNTEAFF. The gene calls are TRBV11-2 and TRBJ1-1; D remains unclear. Germline CDR1 reads SGHAT; CDR2 reads FQNNGV. The CDR3 consists of 14 residues. V was pared by 5 bases and J by 1 base, with 11 bases between.

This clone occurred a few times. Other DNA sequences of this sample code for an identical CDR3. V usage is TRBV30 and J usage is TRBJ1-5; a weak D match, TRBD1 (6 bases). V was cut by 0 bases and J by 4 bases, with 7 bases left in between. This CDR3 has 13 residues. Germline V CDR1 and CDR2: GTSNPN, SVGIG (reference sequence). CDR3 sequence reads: CAWSVQGNQPQHF. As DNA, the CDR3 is TGTGCCTGGAGTGTACAGGGAAATCAGCCCCAGCATTTT. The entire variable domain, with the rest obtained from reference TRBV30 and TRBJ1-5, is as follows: SQTIHQWPATLVQPVGSPLSLECTVEGTSNPNLYWYRQAAGRGLQLLFYSVGIGQISSEVPQNLSASRPQDRQFILSSKKLLLSDSGFYLCAWSVQGNQPQHFGDGTRLSIL.

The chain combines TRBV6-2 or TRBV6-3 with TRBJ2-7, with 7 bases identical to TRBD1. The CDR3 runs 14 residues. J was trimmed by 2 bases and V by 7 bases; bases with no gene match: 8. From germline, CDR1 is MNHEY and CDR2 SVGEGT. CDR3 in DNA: TGTGCCAGCACCCCCGGGACAGCTCCCTACGAGCAGTACTTC. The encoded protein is CASTPGTAPYEQYF.

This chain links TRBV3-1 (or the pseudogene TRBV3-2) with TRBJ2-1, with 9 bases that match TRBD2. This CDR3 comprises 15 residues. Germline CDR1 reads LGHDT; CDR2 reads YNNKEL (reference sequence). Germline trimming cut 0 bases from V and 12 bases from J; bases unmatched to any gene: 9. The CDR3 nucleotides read TGTGCCAGCAGCCAAGATAATCGGCTAGCGGGGTTGCAGTTCTTC. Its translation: CASSQDNRLAGLQFF.

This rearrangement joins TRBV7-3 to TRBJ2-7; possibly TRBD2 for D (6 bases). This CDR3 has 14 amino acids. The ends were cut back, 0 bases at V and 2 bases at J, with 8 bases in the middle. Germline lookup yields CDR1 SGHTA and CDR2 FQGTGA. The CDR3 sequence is CASSLTGGAYEQYF. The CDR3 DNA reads TGTGCCAGCAGCTTAACCGGGGGAGCCTACGAGCAGTACTTC.

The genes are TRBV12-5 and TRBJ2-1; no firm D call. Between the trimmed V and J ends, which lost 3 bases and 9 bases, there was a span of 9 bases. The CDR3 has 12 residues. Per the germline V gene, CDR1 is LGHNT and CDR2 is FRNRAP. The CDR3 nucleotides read TGTGCTAGTGGTTTAGGCCGTAGTGAGCAGTTCTTC. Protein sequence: CASGLGRSEQFF.

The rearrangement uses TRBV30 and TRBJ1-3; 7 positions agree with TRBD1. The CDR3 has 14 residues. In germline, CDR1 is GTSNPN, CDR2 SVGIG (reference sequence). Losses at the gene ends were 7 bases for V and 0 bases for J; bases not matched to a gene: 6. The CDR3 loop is CAFQGVFSGNTIYF. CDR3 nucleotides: TGTGCCTTCCAGGGGGTGTTCTCTGGAAACACCATATATTTT.

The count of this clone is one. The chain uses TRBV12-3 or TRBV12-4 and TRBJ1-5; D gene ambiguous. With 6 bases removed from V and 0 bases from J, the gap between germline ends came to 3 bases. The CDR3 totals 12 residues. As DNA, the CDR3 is TGTGCCAGCAGACGTAGCAATCAGCCCCAGCATTTT. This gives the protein CASRRSNQPQHF.

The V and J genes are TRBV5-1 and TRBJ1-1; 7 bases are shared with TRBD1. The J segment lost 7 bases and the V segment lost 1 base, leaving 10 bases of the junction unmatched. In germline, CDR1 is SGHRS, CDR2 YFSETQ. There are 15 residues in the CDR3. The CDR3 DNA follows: TGCGCCAGCAGCTTGACTACAGGGGCGGTAGGTGAAGCTTTCTTT. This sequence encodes CASSLTTGAVGEAFF.

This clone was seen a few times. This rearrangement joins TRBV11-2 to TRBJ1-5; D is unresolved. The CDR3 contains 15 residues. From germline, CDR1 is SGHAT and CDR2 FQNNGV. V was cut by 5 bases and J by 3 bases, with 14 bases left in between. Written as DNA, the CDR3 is TGTGCCAGCAGCACTGGACGGAGCTTCAATCAGCCCCAGCATTTT. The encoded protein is CASSTGRSFNQPQHF.

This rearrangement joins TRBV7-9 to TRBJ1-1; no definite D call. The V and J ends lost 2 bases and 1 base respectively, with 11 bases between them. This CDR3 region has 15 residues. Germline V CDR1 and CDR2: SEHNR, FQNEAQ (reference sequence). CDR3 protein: CASSLTAQPNTEAFF. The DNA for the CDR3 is TGTGCCAGCAGCTTAACCGCCCAGCCGAACACTGAAGCTTTCTTT.

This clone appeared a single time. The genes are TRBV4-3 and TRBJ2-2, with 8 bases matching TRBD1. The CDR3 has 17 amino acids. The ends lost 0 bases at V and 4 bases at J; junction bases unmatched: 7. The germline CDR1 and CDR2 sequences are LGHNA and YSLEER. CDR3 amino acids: CASSQDGQGTVTGELFF. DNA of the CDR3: TGCGCCAGCAGCCAAGACGGACAGGGAACGGTCACCGGGGAGCTGTTTTTT.

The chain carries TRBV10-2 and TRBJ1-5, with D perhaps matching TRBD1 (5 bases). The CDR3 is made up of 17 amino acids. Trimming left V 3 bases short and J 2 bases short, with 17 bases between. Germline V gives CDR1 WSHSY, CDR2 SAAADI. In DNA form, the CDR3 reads TGCGCCAGCAGTGAACTAGCGGGGCAGGGTGGCAATCAGCCCCAGCATTTT. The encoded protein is CASSELAGQGGNQPQHF.

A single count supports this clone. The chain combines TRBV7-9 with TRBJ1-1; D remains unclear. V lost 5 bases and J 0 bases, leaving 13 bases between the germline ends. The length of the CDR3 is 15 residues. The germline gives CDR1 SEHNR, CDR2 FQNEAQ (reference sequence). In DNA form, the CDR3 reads TGTGCCAGCAGCCCACGGACCCAGCTGAACACTGAAGCTTTCTTT. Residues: CASSPRTQLNTEAFF.

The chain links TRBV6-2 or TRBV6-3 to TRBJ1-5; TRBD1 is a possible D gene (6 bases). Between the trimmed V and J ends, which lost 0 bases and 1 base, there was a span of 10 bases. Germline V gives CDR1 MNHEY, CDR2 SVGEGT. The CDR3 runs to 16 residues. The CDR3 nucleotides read TGTGCCAGCAGTTACTCGGGGGCACCCAGCAATCAGCCCCAGCATTTT. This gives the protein CASSYSGAPSNQPQHF.

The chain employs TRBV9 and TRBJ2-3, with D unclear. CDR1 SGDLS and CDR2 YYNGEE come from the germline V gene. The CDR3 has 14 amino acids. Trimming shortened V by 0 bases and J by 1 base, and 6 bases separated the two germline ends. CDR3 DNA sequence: TGTGCCAGCAGCGTAGTTTCGGGCACAGATACGCAGTATTTT. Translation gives CASSVVSGTDTQYF. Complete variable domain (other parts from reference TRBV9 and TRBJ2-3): DSGVTQTPKHLITATGQRVTLRCSPRSGDLSVYWYQQSLDQGLQFLIQYYNGEERAKGNILERFSAQQFPDLHSELNLSSLELGDSALYFCASSVVSGTDTQYFGPGTRLTVL.

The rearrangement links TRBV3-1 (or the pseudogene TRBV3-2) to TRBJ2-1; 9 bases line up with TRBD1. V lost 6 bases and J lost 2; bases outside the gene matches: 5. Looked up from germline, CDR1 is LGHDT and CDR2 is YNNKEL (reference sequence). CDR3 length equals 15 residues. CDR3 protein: CASRNRQGAYNEQFF. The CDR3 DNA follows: TGTGCCAGCAGAAACCGACAGGGGGCCTACAATGAGCAGTTCTTC.

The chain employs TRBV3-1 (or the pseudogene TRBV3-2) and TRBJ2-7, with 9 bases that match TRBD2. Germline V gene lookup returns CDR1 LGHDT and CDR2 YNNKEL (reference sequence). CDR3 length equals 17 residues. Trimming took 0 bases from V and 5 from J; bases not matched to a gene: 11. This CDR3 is CASSQESLAGSPDEQYF. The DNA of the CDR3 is TGTGCCAGCAGCCAAGAGTCCCTAGCGGGGTCGCCGGACGAGCAGTACTTC.